These T cell receptor beta chains were read from a single sample in a study of blood T cell repertoires in COVID-19. The repertoire was sequenced with immunoSEQ multiplex PCR; TCRdb's copy has only in-frame clones and lacks some. The sample yields fewer than 200,000 clones, more than 80% seen once. The sequenced sample was peripheral blood. The receptor source for this set is a woman aged 55-75 years with acute or convalescent COVID-19. Each CDR3 is given with its conserved first and last residue. Each record gives: CDR3 DNA, CDR3 protein, V gene, CDR3 length, J gene, D gene, clone size. The D gene is left open where the match is weak. For some rows the clone size is stated as once, few or many, or as a class when expanded; others skip it.

CDR3 DNA: TGTGCCATCAGTGCAAGGGAGGGTCAGCCCCAGCATTTT
CDR3 protein: CAISAREGQPQHF
V gene: TRBV10-3
CDR3 length: 13
J gene: TRBJ1-5
D gene: NA
clone size: NA

CDR3 DNA: TGCGCCAGCAGTTCACAGCGGGGCCCCACCGGGGAGCTGTTTTTT
CDR3 protein: CASSSQRGPTGELFF
V gene: TRBV5-1
CDR3 length: 15
J gene: TRBJ2-2
D gene: TRBD2
clone size: NA

CDR3 DNA: TGTGCCATCAGCGCAGGGGGGAACACTGAAGCTTTCTTT
CDR3 protein: CAISAGGNTEAFF
V gene: TRBV10-3
CDR3 length: 13
J gene: TRBJ1-1
D gene: TRBD1
clone size: NA

CDR3 DNA: TGTGCCAGCAGCGCGGGTTCCTCCTACGAGCAGTACTTC
CDR3 protein: CASSAGSSYEQYF
V gene: TRBV7-8
CDR3 length: 13
J gene: TRBJ2-7
D gene: NA
clone size: NA

CDR3 DNA: TGTGCCAGCACAGGGATTAACTATGGCTACACCTTC
CDR3 protein: CASTGINYGYTF
V gene: TRBV2
CDR3 length: 12
J gene: TRBJ1-2
D gene: NA
clone size: NA

CDR3 DNA: TGTGCCAGTAGTACGACGGGTTCTCGCGGCTACACCTTC
CDR3 protein: CASSTTGSRGYTF
V gene: TRBV19
CDR3 length: 13
J gene: TRBJ1-2
D gene: NA
clone size: NA

CDR3 DNA: TGCGCCAGCAGCCTGGAAGGAGAAAACACTGAAGCTTTCTTT
CDR3 protein: CASSLEGENTEAFF
V gene: TRBV5-1
CDR3 length: 14
J gene: TRBJ1-1
D gene: NA
clone size: NA

CDR3 DNA: TGTGCCAGCCACAGGGGAAACTCTGAAGCTTTCTTT
CDR3 protein: CASHRGNSEAFF
V gene: TRBV2
CDR3 length: 12
J gene: TRBJ1-1
D gene: TRBD1
clone size: few

CDR3 DNA: TGCAGCCTTGTCGACCGGGACAGGGACTTAGCTAACTATGGCTACACCTTC
CDR3 protein: CSLVDRDRDLANYGYTF
V gene: TRBV29-1
CDR3 length: 17
J gene: TRBJ1-2
D gene: TRBD1
clone size: NA

CDR3 DNA: TGTGCCAGCAGGACAGGGGCCTATGGCTACACCTTC
CDR3 protein: CASRTGAYGYTF
V gene: TRBV6-5
CDR3 length: 12
J gene: TRBJ1-2
D gene: TRBD1
clone size: NA

CDR3 DNA: TGTGCCAGCAGCTTAACGGTCGGTGTTGAGCAGTTCTTC
CDR3 protein: CASSLTVGVEQFF
V gene: TRBV7-3
CDR3 length: 13
J gene: TRBJ2-1
D gene: NA
clone size: NA

CDR3 DNA: TGCGCCAGCAGCACCCAGGGGGCCCTTAATGAAAAACTGTTTTTT
CDR3 protein: CASSTQGALNEKLFF
V gene: TRBV5-1
CDR3 length: 15
J gene: TRBJ1-4
D gene: TRBD1
clone size: once

CDR3 DNA: TGCAGTGCTTCGGGATCCTACGAGCAGTACTTC
CDR3 protein: CSASGSYEQYF
V gene: TRBV20-1
CDR3 length: 11
J gene: TRBJ2-7
D gene: NA
clone size: NA

CDR3 DNA: TGTGCCAGCGTCGGTGGGGCCAGCAATCAGCCCCAGCATTTT
CDR3 protein: CASVGGASNQPQHF
V gene: TRBV2
CDR3 length: 14
J gene: TRBJ1-5
D gene: NA
clone size: NA

CDR3 DNA: TGTGCCAGCAGGCTTGGGGGGGTTGGCACTGAAGCTTTCTTT
CDR3 protein: CASRLGGVGTEAFF
V gene: TRBV6-5
CDR3 length: 14
J gene: TRBJ1-1
D gene: NA
clone size: few

CDR3 DNA: TGTGCCAGCAGCTGGGTCCAACTAGCGGACCACAATGAGCAGTTCTTC
CDR3 protein: CASSWVQLADHNEQFF
V gene: TRBV7-9
CDR3 length: 16
J gene: TRBJ2-1
D gene: TRBD2
clone size: many

CDR3 DNA: TGTGCCATCAGGGAACAGGGGGCAGGCACTGAAGCTTTCTTT
CDR3 protein: CAIREQGAGTEAFF
V gene: TRBV10-3
CDR3 length: 14
J gene: TRBJ1-1
D gene: TRBD1
clone size: NA

CDR3 DNA: TGTGCCAGTCGCGCGTTAGTTGGTGAAAAACTGTTTTTT
CDR3 protein: CASRALVGEKLFF
V gene: TRBV19
CDR3 length: 13
J gene: TRBJ1-4
D gene: NA
clone size: NA